This TCR beta chain comes out of a study of OX40 agonist ivuxolimab in advanced cancers. Background on the study: Those enrolled were approximately 78% male, with a mean age of 60 years and ages from 23 to 79. Among those treated, three patients had partial responses, one with hepatocellular carcinoma and two with cutaneous melanoma. Study results and caveats: Among the least clonally expanded were partial responders at 0.1-3.0 mg/kg. CD8+ T cells showed, on average, more clonal expansion than CD4+ cells.

The CDR3 consists of 15 residues. Trimming took off 2 bases at V and 7 bases at J, with 18 bases between the two ends. Germline CDR1 and CDR2: SGDLS and YYNGEE. The protocol was immunoSEQ multiplex PCR, while the TCRdb copy is restricted to in-frame clones and leaves out a portion. This table has tens of thousands of clones, 70% to 90% appearing once. Worth noting for this clone: The antigen remains undetermined.

The source material was CD4+ or CD8+ T cells sorted from blood, sampled in a trial of the OX40 agonist ivuxolimab. The receptor comes from an adult with an advanced solid tumor such as melanoma, head and neck, liver or kidney cancer. The genes are TRBV9 and TRBJ1-2; no clear D gene. CDR3 protein: CASSVTPQLSGGYTF. CDR3 coding DNA: TGTGCCAGCAGCGTTACCCCTCAATTATCGGGTGGCTACACCTTC.